The rows below give T cell receptor beta chains drawn from one sample of a study of T-cell memory formation after mild COVID-19. TCRdb reprocessed the 5' RACE reads with MiXCR, giving one entry per CDR3 protein. Altogether roughly 250,000 distinct CDR3 sequences are present, roughly 15% being singletons, with the ten largest covering 3% to 4.5%. Source material: PBMCs or a T cell subset sorted from them (not recorded which). These receptors came from a man aged 18 to 35 who had mild COVID-19 (a few samples of this study predate the infection). Cell type and time point are not known. The CDR3 runs from the conserved cysteine through the conserved F or W. D genes are given only for firm matches. A clone size is listed for some rows: how often the clone was seen (once, few, many), or a class if it is expanded.

CDR3nt,CDR3aa,d_gene,v_gene,abundance,j_gene
TGTGCCAGCAGCGTATCCACTTCGGAGACCCAGTACTTC,CASSVSTSETQYF,-,TRBV9,-,TRBJ2-5
TGTGCCAGCAGCTTGATAGTAACAGAGACCCAGTACTTC,CASSLIVTETQYF,-,TRBV7-6,few,TRBJ2-5
TGTGCCAGCAGCTTGGGGCAGGGGCCACGCCAAGAGACCCAGTACTTC,CASSLGQGPRQETQYF,-,TRBV5-8,few,TRBJ2-5
TGTGCCAGCTCACCCCTCCGGGGGGGCTTGGAGACCCAGTACTTC,CASSPLRGGLETQYF,TRBD2,TRBV18,few,TRBJ2-5
TGTGCCAGCAGCTTAGCAGAGGCCAGGGAGCTGTTTTTT,CASSLAEARELFF,-,TRBV11-2,few,TRBJ2-2
TGTGCCACCAGTGATTCAGGGTCAGGGGACTATGGCTACACCTTC,CATSDSGSGDYGYTF,-,TRBV24-1,few,TRBJ1-2
TGCGCCAGCAGCTCCGAGGGCCGCACAGATACGCAGTATTTT,CASSSEGRTDTQYF,-,TRBV5-1,-,TRBJ2-3
TGTGCCAGCAGTTACTCTTGGGACGGCACGGAAAACATTCAGTACTTC,CASSYSWDGTENIQYF,-,TRBV6-5,few,TRBJ2-4
TGTGCCAGCAGTTCCGAGGGACAGGGTAGGACTGAAGCTTTCTTT,CASSSEGQGRTEAFF,TRBD1,TRBV28,few,TRBJ1-1
TGTGCCAGCAGCGCGCGGGGGCAGGAAAACACCATATATTTT,CASSARGQENTIYF,-,TRBV9,few,TRBJ1-3
TGCAGTGCTAGAGTGGGCAGATATAGCACAGATACGCAGTATTTT,CSARVGRYSTDTQYF,-,TRBV20-1,few,TRBJ2-3
TGTGCCAGCAGTTACGGGACAGAACAAAGCACAGATACGCAGTATTTT,CASSYGTEQSTDTQYF,TRBD1,TRBV6-6,-,TRBJ2-3
TGTGCCAGCAGCTTTTCAGCCGGCTATGGCTACACCTTC,CASSFSAGYGYTF,-,TRBV7-2,few,TRBJ1-2
TGTGCCATCAGTGAGTGGGCCAGGGTTGGCACTGAAGCTTTCTTT,CAISEWARVGTEAFF,-,TRBV10-3,-,TRBJ1-1
TGTGCCAGCAGTTACGGGGGGGCGGGAAATGAGCAGTTCTTC,CASSYGGAGNEQFF,-,TRBV6-5,-,TRBJ2-1
TGTGCCAGCAGCTTCTTAGCGGGGGGGCGTATAGATACGCAGTATTTT,CASSFLAGGRIDTQYF,TRBD2,TRBV7-9,-,TRBJ2-3
TGTGCCAGCAGGTCTATCGGGTTGGAGACTGAAGCTTTCTTT,CASRSIGLETEAFF,-,TRBV6-5,few,TRBJ1-1
TGTGCCAGCAGTTACGGGGGATCCTACGAGCAGTACTTC,CASSYGGSYEQYF,-,TRBV6-5,few,TRBJ2-7
TGTGCCAGCAGCTTAGGGACCGATGGAGGTCAGCCCCAGCATTTT,CASSLGTDGGQPQHF,-,TRBV7-2,-,TRBJ1-5
TGCAGTGCTAGTCTCCAAGATACGCAGTATTTT,CSASLQDTQYF,-,TRBV20-1,-,TRBJ2-3
TGTGCCAGTAGTAGGACAGGGGGGCAGGAGCAGTACTTC,CASSRTGGQEQYF,TRBD1,TRBV19,-,TRBJ2-7
TGTGCCAGCAGCCGATCCGGGAGCTCTGGAAACACCATATATTTT,CASSRSGSSGNTIYF,-,TRBV7-9,-,TRBJ1-3
TGTGCCAGCAGCCCGTCCGGACTGGGCGGGGATACGCAGTATTTT,CASSPSGLGGDTQYF,-,TRBV5-4,-,TRBJ2-3
TGTGCCAGCAGCTTGGGACTAGCGGTAGGGGAGACCCAGTACTTC,CASSLGLAVGETQYF,TRBD2,TRBV5-5,-,TRBJ2-5
TGTGCCAGCAGCCGACTGGGCGAAGAGACCCAGTACTTC,CASSRLGEETQYF,-,TRBV12-3/TRBV12-4,few,TRBJ2-5
TGTGCCAGCAGCTGGGGGGGCAATGAGCAGTTCTTC,CASSWGGNEQFF,TRBD2,TRBV11-1,-,TRBJ2-1
TGTGCCAGCAGCTTACTAGCGGGGGGACAAGAGACCCAGTACTTC,CASSLLAGGQETQYF,TRBD2,TRBV7-3,many,TRBJ2-5
TGCGCCAGCAGCCAAGACACCCACACAGATACGCAGTATTTT,CASSQDTHTDTQYF,-,TRBV4-3,-,TRBJ2-3
TGTGCCACCAGTGACCCACCGGGACAGGGCTCCTACAATGAGCAGTTCTTC,CATSDPPGQGSYNEQFF,TRBD1,TRBV24-1,-,TRBJ2-1
TGCGCCAGCAGCTCAACCTACCGGGACAGCTATGGCTACACCTTC,CASSSTYRDSYGYTF,TRBD1,TRBV5-1,-,TRBJ1-2
TGCGCCAGCAGCCAAGAGCCGACCATAGGGGAGACCCAGTACTTC,CASSQEPTIGETQYF,-,TRBV4-3,-,TRBJ2-5
TGTGCCAGCAGCTCGGAGGGGGACACTGAAGCTTTCTTT,CASSSEGDTEAFF,-,TRBV7-3,many,TRBJ1-1
TGCGCCAGCAGCTTCCACAGGGATGGCTACACCTTC,CASSFHRDGYTF,-,TRBV5-1,-,TRBJ1-2
TGCGCCAGCACGAGAGGGGGCCGCACAGATACGCAGTATTTT,CASTRGGRTDTQYF,TRBD1,TRBV5-1,few,TRBJ2-3
TGTGCCAGCAGCTCCTTGACAGGAGGTGAAAAACTGTTTTTT,CASSSLTGGEKLFF,-,TRBV5-5,few,TRBJ1-4
TGCAGTGCTAGAGTCTGGGGGGCCGTAGATACGCAGTATTTT,CSARVWGAVDTQYF,-,TRBV20-1,few,TRBJ2-3
TGCGCCAGCAGCTTGGGGGCAGGTCCCCCTGAGACCCAGTACTTC,CASSLGAGPPETQYF,-,TRBV5-1,few,TRBJ2-5
TGCGCCAGCAGCTGGGGACAGGGGAATAATTCACCCCTCCACTTT,CASSWGQGNNSPLHF,TRBD1,TRBV5-1,-,TRBJ1-6
TGTGCCACCAGTGATTCGACGGGGGAAGAGACCCAGTACTTC,CATSDSTGEETQYF,-,TRBV24-1,few,TRBJ2-5
TGTGCCAGCATCAGGGGAAGTATCGGGGAGCTGTTTTTT,CASIRGSIGELFF,-,TRBV6-6,few,TRBJ2-2
TGCGCCAGCAGCTTGGCTTCTAGCGGAGAGACCCAGTACTTC,CASSLASSGETQYF,TRBD2,TRBV5-1,few,TRBJ2-5
TGCGCCAGCAGATCCAGCCTCTCCGAGCAGTACTTC,CASRSSLSEQYF,-,TRBV5-1,few,TRBJ2-7
TGCGCCAGCAGCCCCCATGGACAGGGGATAACTGAAGCTTTCTTT,CASSPHGQGITEAFF,TRBD1,TRBV5-1,-,TRBJ1-1
TGTGCCAGCAGTTTAGTTTCCGGGTCCCCCACCGGGGAGCTGTTTTTT,CASSLVSGSPTGELFF,-,TRBV12-3/TRBV12-4,few,TRBJ2-2
TGCAGTGCAGCGGGACAGTACACAGATACGCAGTATTTT,CSAAGQYTDTQYF,-,TRBV20-1,-,TRBJ2-3
TGTGCCAGCAGGTCGCTCTCCCACAGGGTCGCCGGGGAGCTGTTTTTT,CASRSLSHRVAGELFF,-,TRBV6-5,few,TRBJ2-2
TGTGCCAGCAGCTTAGGGGGGTCGCTCAGGGACTACACCTTC,CASSLGGSLRDYTF,-,TRBV7-2,-,TRBJ1-2
TGTGCCAGCAGCTTATGGAGGGCTGTGGAGACCCAGTACTTC,CASSLWRAVETQYF,-,TRBV7-2,-,TRBJ2-5